The 23 T cell receptor beta chains below come from one sample, sequenced in a study of control samples from healthy donors and cancer patients. Repertoires were generated with immunoSEQ multiplex PCR, while TCRdb's copy carries only in-frame clones and drops some. The table lists about 130,000 clones, approximately 92% of them singletons. The source material was PBMCs. Receptors originate from a man at least 80 years old with head and neck cancer.

The rearrangement joins TRBV6-2 or TRBV6-3 to TRBJ1-5, with no clear D. Trimming cost V 0 bases and J 5 bases, with 5 bases left between them. Germline V gene sequence: CDR1 MNHEY, CDR2 SVGEGT. The CDR3 totals 13 residues. The DNA for the CDR3 is TGTGCCAGCAGTTACTCGACGGATCAGCCCCAGCATTTT. As protein: CASSYSTDQPQHF.

V usage is TRBV5-1 and J usage is TRBJ2-7; D call uncertain. The V end lost 0 bases, the J end lost 0 bases, and 13 bases lay between the germline ends. Germline V CDR1 and CDR2: SGHRS, YFSETQ. This CDR3 has 16 residues. The CDR3 spells CASSLAEETLSYEQYF. The CDR3 coding sequence is TGCGCCAGCAGCTTGGCTGAAGAAACTCTCTCCTACGAGCAGTACTTC.

The rearrangement joins TRBV5-4 to TRBJ1-2; a weak D match, TRBD1 (6 bases). Trimming took 2 bases from V and 3 from J, leaving 8 bases between them. CDR3 size: 13 residues. In germline, CDR1 is SGHNT, CDR2 YYREEE (reference sequence). Here the CDR3 reads CASSLGGYYGYTF. CDR3 DNA sequence: TGTGCCAGCAGCTTAGGGGGATACTATGGCTACACCTTC. Based on the CDR3 plus reference TRBV5-4 and TRBJ1-2, the full variable domain is ETGVTQSPTHLIKTRGQQVTLRCSSQSGHNTVSWYQQALGQGPQFIFQYYREEENGRGNFPPRFSGLQFPNYSSELNVNALELDDSALYLCASSLGGYYGYTFGSGTRLTVV.

The V gene is TRBV5-1, the J gene TRBJ1-2, with 8 positions matching TRBD1. Per germline, CDR1 SGHRS and CDR2 YFSETQ. This CDR3 spans 13 amino acids. V trimming: 8 bases; J trimming: 8 bases; junction bases outside the gene matches: 11. This CDR3 is CARPLDRVGGYTF. In DNA form, the CDR3 reads TGCGCCAGGCCCCTGGACAGGGTGGGGGGCTACACCTTC.

The chain has TRBV9 and TRBJ2-7; D is uncertain. The V end was cut by 3 bases, the J end by 7 bases, with 11 bases between. The CDR3 length is 12 residues. Germline loops: CDR1 SGDLS, CDR2 YYNGEE. The CDR3 DNA reads TGTGCCAGCAGCGCCGGTATTGGAGAGCAGTACTTC. It codes for CASSAGIGEQYF.

The genes are TRBV14 and TRBJ2-7; D might be TRBD1 or TRBD2, each matching 6 bases. The CDR3 length is 14 residues. The germline CDR1 and CDR2 sequences are SGHDN and FVKESK. Trimming removed 3 bases at V and 1 base at J, with 10 bases between. The CDR3 coding sequence is TGTGCCAGCAGCCATGGGGGGCCGTCCTACGAGCAGTACTTC. Translating it yields CASSHGGPSYEQYF.

The chain joins TRBV9 to TRBJ2-7; the D gene is possibly TRBD1 (5 bases). Germline CDR1 is SGDLS and CDR2 is YYNGEE. The V and J ends lost 4 bases and 0 bases respectively, with 14 bases between them. CDR3 length: 15 residues. CDR3 sequence (DNA): TGTGCCAGCAGCCCATCGACAGCATTCTCCTACGAGCAGTACTTC. Residues: CASSPSTAFSYEQYF. The full variable domain, its missing parts supplied by reference TRBV9 and TRBJ2-7, is DSGVTQTPKHLITATGQRVTLRCSPRSGDLSVYWYQQSLDQGLQFLIQYYNGEERAKGNILERFSAQQFPDLHSELNLSSLELGDSALYFCASSPSTAFSYEQYFGPGTRLTVT.

The gene calls are TRBV28 and TRBJ2-7; no clear D. Per germline, CDR1 MDHEN and CDR2 SYDVKM. V dropped 4 bases and J dropped 6 bases, with 10 bases sitting between them. The CDR3 runs to 12 residues. The CDR3, as DNA: TGTGCCAGCAGTTATGGAGTGAGCGAGCAGTACTTC. It is translated as CASSYGVSEQYF.

The rearrangement joins TRBV7-8 to TRBJ2-5; 10 positions match TRBD2. CDR3 size: 17 residues. Germline V gives CDR1 SGHVS, CDR2 FQNEAQ. V gave up 1 base and J gave up 2 bases; unmatched junction bases: 7. CDR3 in DNA: TGTGCCAGCAGCTTAGTTATTGGACTAGCGGCTCAAGAGACCCAGTACTTC. It encodes CASSLVIGLAAQETQYF.

This chain joins TRBV4-1 and TRBJ2-5; 8 nucleotides agree with TRBD1. CDR3 length: 15 residues. The junction had 9 bases not matched to a gene; V was cut back by 4 bases and J by 5 bases. The germline CDR1 and CDR2 sequences are MGHRA and YSYEKL. CDR3 sequence (DNA): TGCGCCAGCAGCCTAGTGGACAGGGTGTATGAGACCCAGTACTTC. Protein product: CASSLVDRVYETQYF.

This clone appeared once. The chain carries TRBV4-3 and TRBJ2-2; 13 nucleotides match TRBD2. V lost 4 bases to trimming and J lost 4 bases; unmatched junction nucleotides: 6. The CDR3 contains 17 residues. The V gene's germline CDR1 is LGHNA and CDR2 YSLEER. CDR3 region: CASSREGTSGTTGELFF. CDR3 sequence (DNA): TGCGCCAGCAGCCGCGAGGGGACTAGCGGGACCACCGGGGAGCTGTTTTTT.

V and J are TRBV4-1 and TRBJ2-1, with 7 bases matching TRBD2. The length of the CDR3 is 14 residues. V shed 4 bases, J shed 8 bases, and the junction held 8 bases outside the gene matches. Per the germline V gene, CDR1 is MGHRA and CDR2 is YSYEKL. In DNA, the CDR3 is TGCGCCAGCAGCCGTGGGCGGGAGAGCTATGAGCAGTTCTTC. This sequence encodes CASSRGRESYEQFF.

The chain has TRBV10-1 and TRBJ2-7; TRBD1 aligns across 9 bases. This CDR3 comprises 14 residues. Germline loops: CDR1 WNHNN, CDR2 SYGVQD (reference sequence). The junction had 10 bases not matched to a gene; V was cut back by 6 bases and J by 7 bases. The CDR3: CASSPRDREVEQYF. DNA for the CDR3: TGCGCCAGCAGCCCCCGGGACAGGGAAGTGGAGCAGTACTTC.

This clone was observed a single time. The genes are TRBV5-1 and TRBJ1-1, with D perhaps matching TRBD1 (5 bases). The CDR3 is made up of 14 amino acids. Germline V gene data show CDR1 as SGHRS and CDR2 as YFSETQ. V lost 2 bases, J lost 3 bases, and 11 bases lay in between. CDR3 loop: CASSFTGGDTEAFF. The CDR3 bases are TGCGCCAGCAGCTTCACAGGAGGGGACACTGAAGCTTTCTTT.

The chain employs TRBV19 and TRBJ1-1; D may be TRBD1 (6 bases). This CDR3 has 15 residues. V shed 3 bases and J shed 4 bases, with 15 bases lying between them. Germline-derived CDR1 and CDR2 are LNHDA and SQIVND (reference sequence). The CDR3 loop reads CASSISYRVSTEAFF. The CDR3 DNA sequence: TGTGCCAGTAGTATTTCGTACAGGGTTTCCACTGAAGCTTTCTTT.

J is TRBJ1-4 and V is TRBV3-1 (or the pseudogene TRBV3-2), with D unresolved. The CDR3 spans 11 residues. The germline gives CDR1 LGHDT, CDR2 YNNKEL (reference sequence). Trimming removed 4 bases from V and 8 bases from J, with 5 bases in between. CDR3 loop: CASSRQEKLFF. As DNA, the CDR3 is TGTGCCAGCAGCCGGCAGGAAAAACTGTTTTTT.

The chain links TRBV7-2 to TRBJ2-4, with a possible D match to TRBD2 (6 bases). The germline V and J ends were trimmed by 7 bases and 3 bases, with 25 bases remaining between them. The CDR3 runs to 18 residues. CDR1 SGHTA and CDR2 FQGNSA come from the germline V gene. CDR3 sequence: CASTAGGTGSGGKNIQYF. The CDR3 bases are TGTGCCAGCACCGCCGGGGGAACTGGTTCTGGGGGCAAAAACATTCAGTACTTC.

This chain connects TRBV11-3 to TRBJ1-3; 7 bases agree with TRBD1. V dropped 4 bases and J dropped 2; count of bases not matched to a gene: 2. The CDR3 is made up of 14 amino acids. Germline V lookup: CDR1 SGHNT, CDR2 YENEEA. CDR3 in amino acids: CASSSDRTGNTIYF. CDR3 nucleotide sequence: TGTGCCAGCAGCTCGGACAGGACTGGAAACACCATATATTTT.

V is TRBV5-1 and J is TRBJ1-2; 7 nucleotides line up with TRBD1. CDR3 length: 16 amino acids. Looked up from germline, CDR1 is SGHRS and CDR2 is YFSETQ. With V trimmed by 4 bases and J by 0 bases, 9 bases remained unmatched. The CDR3 bases are TGCGCCAGCAGCCAAAGGACAGGCCTTACTAACTATGGCTACACCTTC. Translated, it gives CASSQRTGLTNYGYTF.

Note on this clone: In the same sample, other DNA sequences code for this CDR3. The V and J genes are TRBV10-3 and TRBJ2-7; no clear D. This CDR3 has 11 amino acids. V was pared by 4 bases and J by 5 bases, with 6 bases between. CDR1 and CDR2 (germline): ENHRY, SYGVKD. The CDR3 nucleotides are TGTGCCATCAGTGTGAGAGACGAGCAGTACTTC. Translated: CAISVRDEQYF.

CDR3 protein: CASSLDGHQPQHF. Written as DNA, the CDR3 is TGTGCCAGCAGTTTGGACGGCCATCAGCCCCAGCATTTT. The chain combines TRBV6-5 with TRBJ1-5; D gene ambiguous. Germline values: CDR1 MNHEY, CDR2 SVGAGI. Trimming took 4 bases from V and 5 from J, leaving 9 bases between them. There are 13 residues in the CDR3.

The chain has TRBV4-1 and TRBJ2-2; a weak D match, TRBD1 (6 bases). This CDR3 region has 18 residues. In germline, CDR1 is MGHRA, CDR2 YSYEKL. Trimming took off 4 bases at V and 7 bases at J, with 25 bases between the two ends. The CDR3 DNA sequence: TGCGCCAGCAGCCTCAGGGGCTTAGGAATCCAAGCCGGCGGGGAGCTGTTTTTT. Translation: CASSLRGLGIQAGGELFF.

The genes are TRBV30 and TRBJ2-5; tentatively, D is TRBD1 (6 bases). V shed 0 bases and J shed 5 bases, with 10 bases lying between them. CDR1 is GTSNPN and CDR2 is SVGIG in the germline V gene (reference sequence). The length of the CDR3 is 13 residues. This chain's CDR3 is CAWSVGTPETQYF. In DNA, the CDR3 is TGTGCCTGGAGTGTAGGGACACCGGAGACCCAGTACTTC.